This entry lists 18 T cell receptor beta chains sequenced from one sample in a study of blood T cell repertoires in COVID-19 (TCRdb year 2020). Library preparation used the immunoSEQ multiplex PCR assay. Here the immuneACCESS table is served through TCRdb, limited to in-frame sequences with V and J called. Missing clones are a known gap in these copies; in checked studies unresolved V genes cover under half, and the rest lacks a known reason. For this sample there are about 410,000 clones; around 89% appear just once. The biggest ten clones account for about 1.6% of the sample. The sequenced sample consisted of peripheral blood. These receptors all stem from a woman between 35 and 50 years old with COVID-19, enrolled during active disease.

This chain links TRBV28 with TRBJ2-1, with 10 bases matching TRBD2. Germline CDR1 is MDHEN and CDR2 is SYDVKM. The CDR3 contains 18 residues. Trimming cost V 5 bases and J 7 bases; bases outside gene matches: 17. This CDR3 is CASSDTTSLAGAGNEQFF. As DNA, the CDR3 is TGTGCCAGCAGTGATACAACCTCCCTAGCGGGGGCTGGGAATGAGCAGTTCTTC.

This rearrangement joins TRBV27 to TRBJ2-5; 8 bases are shared with TRBD2. Germline trimming cut 6 bases from V and 2 bases from J; bases unmatched to any gene: 14. The CDR3 spans 17 residues. The germline V gene has CDR1 MNHEY and CDR2 SMNVEV (reference sequence). The CDR3 reads CASRGTTFGLAQETQYF. As DNA, the CDR3 is TGTGCCAGCAGAGGGACTACCTTCGGACTAGCACAAGAGACCCAGTACTTC.

The rearrangement links TRBV20-1 to TRBJ2-1; D unclear. The germline CDR1 and CDR2 sequences are DFQATT and SNEGSKA (reference sequence). The V and J ends lost 5 bases and 8 bases respectively, with 10 bases between them. This CDR3 is 11 amino acids long. This chain's CDR3 is CSAPLAYEQFF. CDR3 DNA: TGCAGTGCTCCATTAGCCTATGAGCAGTTCTTC.

This rearrangement joins TRBV27 to TRBJ2-2; TRBD1 agrees at 8 bases. CDR3 length: 14 amino acids. Germline V CDR1 and CDR2: MNHEY, SMNVEV (reference sequence). The J segment lost 6 bases and the V segment lost 5 bases, leaving 5 bases of the junction unmatched. The CDR3 spells CASSRTGSAGELFF. CDR3 DNA: TGTGCCAGCAGTCGGACAGGGTCGGCCGGGGAGCTGTTTTTT.

The count of this clone is one. The chain links TRBV7-9 to TRBJ1-1; TRBD1 agrees at 11 bases. The CDR3 is made up of 18 amino acids. CDR1 is SEHNR, CDR2 FQNEAQ, per germline (reference sequence). V gave up 6 bases and J gave up 3 bases; unmatched junction bases: 15. The CDR3 coding sequence is TGTGCCAGCAGATTAACCGGGACAGGGGGGTATCGGGACACTGAAGCTTTCTTT. Encoded protein: CASRLTGTGGYRDTEAFF.

The chain combines TRBV28 with TRBJ1-2; TRBD1 matches at 8 bases. The CDR3 is 14 amino acids. From germline, CDR1 is MDHEN and CDR2 SYDVKM. With V trimmed by 2 bases and J by 4 bases, 3 bases remained unmatched. In nucleotides, the CDR3 is TGTGCCAGCAGTTTAGGACAGGGTACCTATGGCTACACCTTC. Protein: CASSLGQGTYGYTF.

The J gene is TRBJ1-5, the V gene TRBV27, with TRBD1 matching 11 bases. The germline V gene has CDR1 MNHEY and CDR2 SMNVEV (reference sequence). J gave up 4 bases and V 1 base, and 3 bases lay outside the gene matches. CDR3 length: 16 residues. CDR3 DNA: TGTGCCAGCAGTTTATACGGGACAGGGGGGAATCAGCCCCAGCATTTT. Translated, it gives CASSLYGTGGNQPQHF.

This clone was detected only once. The CDR3 bases are TGTGCCACCAGCAGAGGGACTAGCGGGGGGGCCGAGCAGTACTTC. The encoded protein is CATSRGTSGGAEQYF. This chain connects TRBV15 to TRBJ2-7; the match to TRBD2 covers 15 bases. V lost 1 base to trimming and J lost 6 bases; unmatched junction nucleotides: 1. This CDR3 region has 15 residues. From germline, CDR1 is LNHNV and CDR2 YYDKDF (reference sequence).

The chain joins TRBV5-6 to TRBJ1-1, with 9 bases fitting TRBD1. CDR3 length: 15 residues. The V and J ends lost 4 bases and 5 bases, in that order; junction bases with no gene match: 9. Germline CDR1 is SGHDT and CDR2 is YYEEEE. DNA of the CDR3: TGTGCCAGCAGCCCGTCCGGACAGGGGAAGACTGAAGCTTTCTTT. Residues: CASSPSGQGKTEAFF.

This clone was detected once. As DNA, the CDR3 is TGTGCCAGCAGCCAAGATTTCAACAGGGGGACTGAAGCTTTCTTT. It specifies CASSQDFNRGTEAFF. The rearrangement uses TRBV4-2 and TRBJ1-1, with 8 bases fitting TRBD1. CDR1 is LGHNA and CDR2 is YNFKEQ in the germline V gene. The V segment lost 0 bases and the J segment 5 bases; nucleotides outside the gene matches: 5. The CDR3 contains 15 residues.

V and J are TRBV6-5 and TRBJ2-1; D not resolved. The CDR3 extends over 16 amino acids. Trimming stripped 0 bases from V and 0 bases from J, with 9 bases between. Per germline, CDR1 MNHEY and CDR2 SVGAGI. The CDR3 here is CASSYSALSSYNEQFF. In nucleotides, the CDR3 is TGTGCCAGCAGTTACTCAGCGCTTAGCTCCTACAATGAGCAGTTCTTC.

The V gene is TRBV5-5, the J gene TRBJ1-6, with D uncertain. The germline V gene has CDR1 SGHKS and CDR2 YYEKEE (reference sequence). V lost 0 bases to trimming and J lost 6 bases, with 10 bases between them. CDR3 length equals 15 residues. The DNA of the CDR3 is TGTGCCAGCAGCTTGGATTCGTATTCTAATTCACCCCTCCACTTT. Translating gives CASSLDSYSNSPLHF.

This clone was seen once. In nucleotides, the CDR3 is TGTGCCAGCAGTTACTCGACAGCCACCTACGAGCAGTACTTC. It specifies CASSYSTATYEQYF. The chain employs TRBV6-5 and TRBJ2-7, with D perhaps matching TRBD1 (5 bases). Germline V gene sequence: CDR1 MNHEY, CDR2 SVGAGI. The CDR3 consists of 14 residues. The V end was cut by 0 bases, the J end by 2 bases, with 8 bases between.

The V gene is TRBV19, the J gene TRBJ2-7; TRBD1 agrees at 8 bases. This CDR3 spans 16 amino acids. Germline lookup yields CDR1 LNHDA and CDR2 SQIVND (reference sequence). Trimming at V came to 3 bases and at J to 3 bases, leaving 10 bases not matched to a gene. The CDR3 coding sequence is TGTGCCAGTAGTATGGCACAGGGGGTGGGTTACTACGAGCAGTACTTC. Protein sequence: CASSMAQGVGYYEQYF.

The chain links TRBV4-2 to TRBJ2-7, with 9 bases matching TRBD2. V lost 1 base to trimming and J lost 3 bases; unmatched junction nucleotides: 4. This CDR3 spans 15 amino acids. Germline V lookup: CDR1 LGHNA, CDR2 YNFKEQ. Here the CDR3 reads CASSQVKAGGYEQYF. CDR3 coding DNA: TGTGCCAGCAGCCAAGTAAAAGCGGGGGGCTACGAGCAGTACTTC.

This clone was recorded once. The chain carries TRBV5-1 and TRBJ2-1; TRBD2 aligns across 9 bases. The germline gives CDR1 SGHRS, CDR2 YFSETQ. V shed 1 base and J 8 bases; nucleotides not matched to a gene: 7. The length of the CDR3 is 15 residues. The CDR3 DNA reads TGCGCCAGCAGCTTGCTGGCGGGGGGGCCCCATGAGCAGTTCTTC. Translated, it gives CASSLLAGGPHEQFF.

This chain connects TRBV6-4 to TRBJ1-5; no reliable D call. The CDR3 totals 16 residues. CDR1 is MRHNA and CDR2 is SNTAGT in the germline V gene. V gave up 0 bases and J gave up 0 bases, with 9 bases separating them. Here the CDR3 reads CASSDSLTDSNQPQHF. CDR3 DNA sequence: TGTGCCAGCAGTGACTCCCTGACTGATAGCAATCAGCCCCAGCATTTT.

V gene TRBV5-4 combines with J gene TRBJ2-2; possible D gene TRBD2, 5 bases. The CDR3 spans 19 residues. The germline V gene encodes CDR1 SGHNT and CDR2 YYREEE (reference sequence). Trimming shortened V by 4 bases and J by 5 bases, and 27 bases separated the two germline ends. CDR3 loop: CASSPTAILSGSLTGELFF. CDR3 nucleotide sequence: TGTGCCAGCAGCCCCACCGCTATCTTGTCTGGGAGTCTGACCGGGGAGCTGTTTTTT. Filled out from reference TRBV5-4 and TRBJ2-2, the complete variable domain reads ETGVTQSPTHLIKTRGQQVTLRCSSQSGHNTVSWYQQALGQGPQFIFQYYREEENGRGNFPPRFSGLQFPNYSSELNVNALELDDSALYLCASSPTAILSGSLTGELFFGEGSRLTVL.